This T cell receptor (beta chain) is from a study of blood T cell repertoires in COVID-19. Overall study context: Both acute and convalescent COVID-19 samples were obtained from the United States, Italy and Spain. Nucleic acid was either cDNA or gDNA, and it came from T cells, B-cell-depleted T cells, or PBMCs.

Comments on this clone: Relative to the germline gene, one junction end is altered; a read error may explain this.

Germline V CDR1 and CDR2: GTSNPN, SVGIG (reference sequence). The CDR3 consists of 14 residues. Methods used by the authors: Reference gene primer amplification gave nucleated cell count estimates. The method was immunoSEQ multiplex PCR; TCRdb's version includes in-frame clones alone and lacks a portion of them. The DNA gave D and trimming, while V, J and clone size come from that table. The repertoire holds over 300,000 clones, with about 90% as singletons. This TCR was sampled from a man between 18 and 29 years old with active or convalescent COVID-19. Sequences were obtained from peripheral blood. The chain employs TRBV30 and TRBJ1-1, with TRBD1 matching over 12 bases. As DNA, the CDR3 is TGTGCCGGGAGGGGACAGGGGGCGAATCCTGACGCTTTCTTT. As protein: CAGRGQGANPDAFF.